The next 23 T cell receptor beta chains were all read from a single sample in a study of response to subunit inactivated influenza vaccine. MiXCR, applied by TCRdb to the RT-PCR reads, yields one record per CDR3 protein. Counted here are more than 400,000 distinct CDR3 sequences, around 9.9% occurring once; the ten biggest clones make up about 12%. The sample in question was PBMCs from blood, obtained about 40 days after vaccination. The receptors come from a man in his fifties who received an inactivated influenza vaccine.

This clonotype was counted a few times. The rearrangement links TRBV7-2 to TRBJ2-1; TRBD2 aligns across 9 bases. Trimming took 3 bases from V and 9 from J; bases not matched to a gene: 6. The CDR3 has 14 amino acids. Germline V gene sequence: CDR1 SGHTA, CDR2 FQGNSA. DNA for the CDR3: TGTGCCAGCAGCTTCCGCGGGGGGGTCGGTGAGCAGTTCTTC. Translating it yields CASSFRGGVGEQFF.

This clonotype was observed a few times. CDR3 sequence (DNA): TGTGCCAGCAGCTTTGGGATGTTATACGGGCCGACCCAGTACTTC. Translated: CASSFGMLYGPTQYF. The chain links TRBV7-9 to TRBJ2-5; D remains ambiguous. The CDR3 contains 15 residues. V was shortened by 3 bases and J by 7 bases, with 18 bases between the two germline ends. CDR1 and CDR2 from the germline V gene are SEHNR and FQNEAQ (reference sequence).

This clonotype was observed a few times. This sequence joins TRBV4-1 and TRBJ1-4; D might be TRBD1 (6 bases). V lost 4 bases to trimming and J lost 4 bases, with 13 bases between them. The CDR3 extends over 15 amino acids. Germline lookup yields CDR1 MGHRA and CDR2 YSYEKL. The CDR3 loop is CASSRTGRINEKLFF. Written as DNA, the CDR3 is TGCGCCAGCAGCCGCACAGGGAGGATTAATGAAAAACTGTTTTTT.

V and J are TRBV9 and TRBJ2-5; D gene uncertain. Trimming took 0 bases from V and 0 from J, leaving 6 bases between them. This CDR3 has 14 residues. Looked up from germline, CDR1 is SGDLS and CDR2 is YYNGEE. The CDR3 protein is CASSVGVYQETQYF. CDR3 DNA sequence: TGTGCCAGCAGCGTAGGGGTATACCAAGAGACCCAGTACTTC. Full variable domain (missing parts from reference TRBV9 and TRBJ2-5): DSGVTQTPKHLITATGQRVTLRCSPRSGDLSVYWYQQSLDQGLQFLIQYYNGEERAKGNILERFSAQQFPDLHSELNLSSLELGDSALYFCASSVGVYQETQYFGPGTRLLVL.

This clonotype has more than one count but fewer than ten. The chain uses TRBV3-1 and TRBJ2-7; tentative D call: TRBD1 (6 bases). V was trimmed by 8 bases and J by 4 bases, leaving 9 bases between them. CDR1 and CDR2 from the germline V gene are LGHDT and YNNKEL (reference sequence). CDR3 length equals 11 residues. As DNA, the CDR3 is TGTGCCAGCGGGGGCGTGTACGAGCAGTACTTC. Protein: CASGGVYEQYF.

This clonotype appeared many times. This chain uses TRBV7-2 with TRBJ2-3, with D tentatively TRBD2 (6 bases). V was pared by 5 bases and J by 4 bases, with 13 bases between. Per germline, CDR1 SGHTA and CDR2 FQGNSA. The CDR3 is made up of 14 amino acids. CDR3 in DNA: TGTGCCAGCAGCCTACTAGCTTACTCAGATACGCAGTATTTT. Amino acid sequence: CASSLLAYSDTQYF.

The rearrangement uses TRBV20-1 and TRBJ2-7, with TRBD2 matching 10 bases. The CDR3 consists of 13 residues. Germline assignment: CDR1 DFQATT and CDR2 SNEGSKA (reference sequence). The J segment lost 3 bases and the V segment lost 5 bases, leaving 4 bases of the junction unmatched. CDR3: CSAVWTSGYEQYF. The CDR3 DNA reads TGCAGTGCTGTTTGGACTAGCGGCTACGAGCAGTACTTC.

The rearrangement links TRBV12-3 or TRBV12-4 to TRBJ2-3; TRBD2 aligns across 10 bases. The CDR3 is 16 residues long. V gave up 5 bases and J gave up 2 bases; unmatched junction bases: 7. The CDR3 nucleotides read TGTGCCAGCAGTGGCGGACTAGCGGATCACACAGATACGCAGTATTTT. This translates into CASSGGLADHTDTQYF.

This clonotype was detected many times. CDR3 sequence: CASSFRTASNTEAFF. The CDR3 DNA reads TGTGCCAGCAGCTTTCGGACTGCTTCGAACACTGAAGCTTTCTTT. The rearrangement uses TRBV7-2 and TRBJ1-1, with unresolved D. The V gene's germline CDR1 is SGHTA and CDR2 FQGNSA. CDR3 size: 15 residues. Trimming removed 3 bases from V and 1 base from J, with 12 bases in between.

On this clonotype: The conserved closing phenylalanine or tryptophan is absent in this CDR3, likely reflecting a read error. The chain joins TRBV5-1 to TRBJ2-1; D not resolved. The germline CDR1 and CDR2 sequences are SGHRS and YFSETQ. Trimming took off 0 bases at V and 9 bases at J, with 7 bases between the two ends. CDR3 length: 12 amino acids. DNA of the CDR3: TGCGCCAGCAGCTTGGAGGTTTCTGAGCAGTTCTCC. This gives the protein CASSLEVSEQFS.

The chain couples TRBV3-1 to TRBJ2-7, with D perhaps TRBD1 (6 bases). The CDR3 covers 16 residues. Germline V gene sequence: CDR1 LGHDT, CDR2 YNNKEL (reference sequence). With 3 bases removed from V and 5 bases from J, the gap between germline ends came to 20 bases. CDR3 in amino acids: CASSHPTGRHRDEQYF. The CDR3 DNA is TGTGCCAGCAGCCACCCGACAGGCCGCCATAGAGACGAGCAGTACTTC.

This chain uses TRBV30 with TRBJ2-3; D may be TRBD2 (5 bases). CDR3 length: 15 amino acids. V lost 1 base and J 6 bases, leaving 17 bases between the germline ends. Germline loops: CDR1 GTSNPN, CDR2 SVGIG (reference sequence). In nucleotides, the CDR3 is TGTGCCTGGAGTGCCGGACCGGCGAGGGTCGATACGCAGTATTTT. Its protein product is CAWSAGPARVDTQYF.

The V gene is TRBV18, the J gene TRBJ1-2; 8 bases agree with TRBD1. The CDR3 contains 14 residues. V dropped 3 bases and J dropped 3; count of bases not matched to a gene: 3. Per the germline V gene, CDR1 is KGHSH and CDR2 is LQKENI. For the CDR3, the DNA is TGTGCCAGCTCACCCTCGGACAGGGACTATGGCTACACCTTC. Protein: CASSPSDRDYGYTF.

This clonotype was observed at least ten times. V usage is TRBV12-3 or TRBV12-4 and J usage is TRBJ2-2; 10 bases align to TRBD2. The CDR3 has 15 residues. Trimming cost V 5 bases and J 5 bases; bases outside gene matches: 5. The CDR3 DNA is TGTGCCAGCAGTAAGCTAGCGGGAGTGACCGGGGAGCTGTTTTTT. This codes for CASSKLAGVTGELFF.

This clonotype was counted only a few times. J is TRBJ2-2 and V is TRBV7-2, with 8 positions matching TRBD2. The V and J ends lost 5 bases and 4 bases, in that order; junction bases with no gene match: 9. Germline assignment: CDR1 SGHTA and CDR2 FQGNSA. This CDR3 region has 16 residues. CDR3 DNA sequence: TGTGCCAGCAGCCGCGAAGCGGGGGACCCCACCGGGGAGCTGTTTTTT. It is translated as CASSREAGDPTGELFF. Full variable domain (rest looked up from reference TRBV7-2 and TRBJ2-2): GAGVSQSPSNKVTEKGKDVELRCDPISGHTALYWYRQSLGQGLEFLIYFQGNSAPDKSGLPSDRFSAERTGGSVSTLTIQRTQQEDSAVYLCASSREAGDPTGELFFGEGSRLTVL.

This clonotype occurred a few times. V usage is TRBV6-2 or TRBV6-3 and J usage is TRBJ2-7; weak D call: TRBD2 (7 bases). From germline, CDR1 is MNHEY and CDR2 SVGEGT. Trimming left V 6 bases short and J 5 bases short, with 23 bases between. CDR3 length: 16 residues. CDR3 loop: CASRGLRTASRDEQYF. The DNA for the CDR3 is TGTGCCAGCAGGGGACTAAGGACAGCATCGCGGGACGAGCAGTACTTC.

This clonotype was counted between two and nine times. V and J are TRBV12-3 or TRBV12-4 and TRBJ2-2; TRBD1 is a possible D gene (6 bases). The CDR3 extends over 15 amino acids. Trimming took 5 bases from V and 6 from J, leaving 16 bases between them. The CDR3 DNA sequence: TGTGCCAGCAGTCCCGAGACAGGAGTATCCGGGGAGCTGTTTTTT. It is translated as CASSPETGVSGELFF.

This clonotype was detected only a few times. The V call is TRBV6-5, the J call TRBJ2-1; 7 bases are a match to TRBD1. CDR3 length equals 11 residues. Trimming took 6 bases from V and 15 from J; bases not matched to a gene: 8. Looked up from germline, CDR1 is MNHEY and CDR2 is SVGAGI. The CDR3 loop reads CASSPDRELFF. The CDR3 DNA reads as TGTGCCAGCAGCCCCGACAGGGAATTGTTCTTC.

This clonotype was picked up many times. The V call is TRBV24-1, the J call TRBJ2-1; TRBD2 matches 8 bases. Germline CDR1 KGHDR, CDR2 SFDVKD. CDR3 length equals 16 residues. With V trimmed by 1 base and J by 1 base, 2 bases remained unmatched. DNA for the CDR3: TGTGCCACCAGTGATTTTCGGGGGGGATCCTACAATGAGCAGTTCTTC. It is translated as CATSDFRGGSYNEQFF.

V and J are TRBV10-3 and TRBJ2-7; TRBD1 or TRBD2 may be the D gene (5 bases each). Trimming cost V 6 bases and J 6 bases, with 12 bases left between them. This CDR3 comprises 12 residues. From germline, CDR1 is ENHRY and CDR2 SYGVKD. The DNA of the CDR3 is TGTGCCATCAGGGCCAGGGAGAGCGAGCAGTACTTC. This codes for CAIRARESEQYF.

The rearrangement links TRBV20-1 to TRBJ2-2; no clear D. The CDR3 contains 11 residues. The V end was cut by 3 bases, the J end by 7 bases, with 6 bases between. CDR1 and CDR2 from the germline V gene are DFQATT and SNEGSKA (reference sequence). The CDR3 reads CSASSFGELFF. In nucleotides, the CDR3 is TGCAGTGCTAGTTCCTTCGGGGAGCTGTTTTTT.

This clonotype was picked up a small number of times. The chain combines TRBV29-1 with TRBJ2-1; 7 nucleotides line up with TRBD2. V trimming: 4 bases; J trimming: 10 bases; junction bases outside the gene matches: 7. This CDR3 has 12 residues. Germline V lookup: CDR1 SQVTM, CDR2 ANQGSEA. DNA for the CDR3: TGCAGCGTTGGGGACTACGACGTGGAGCAGTTCTTC. It codes for CSVGDYDVEQFF.

This clonotype turned up a few times. This chain links TRBV7-9 with TRBJ2-5; TRBD2 matches 9 bases. The ends lost 6 bases at V and 5 bases at J; junction bases unmatched: 16. CDR3 length: 17 amino acids. Germline V gene sequence: CDR1 SEHNR, CDR2 FQNEAQ (reference sequence). The CDR3 nucleotides read TGTGCCAGCAGAACCCACCTTATGAGCGGGGGGAGGGAGACCCAGTACTTC. Translated, it gives CASRTHLMSGGRETQYF.